These 23 T cell receptor beta chains were all obtained from the same sample, sequenced in a study of blood T cells in healthy people across ages. Together with a sample-barcoded 5' primer, a J-beta primer mix was included in a second PCR lasting about 6 to 11 cycles. TCRdb reprocessed the 5' RACE reads with MiXCR, giving one entry per CDR3 protein. The data hold some 640,000 distinct CDR3 sequences, with under 30% observed a single time. Sequencing was carried out using blood. These receptors were obtained from a woman aged 80 or older in good health.

This clonotype was seen a few times. The DNA for the CDR3 is TGTGCCAGCAGCAACGACCGGGACAGGGGTAACTCTGAAGCTTTCTTT. This sequence encodes CASSNDRDRGNSEAFF. This chain links TRBV21-1 with TRBJ1-1; the table's D call, TRBD1, was not checked against the DNA. TRBV21-1 is flagged as a pseudogene. The CDR3 contains 16 residues.

This clonotype was observed many times. The J gene is TRBJ2-3, the V gene TRBV20-1; the D gene is possibly TRBD1 (5 bases). The germline CDR1 and CDR2 sequences are DFQATT and SNEGSKA (reference sequence). CDR3 length equals 17 residues. V was pared by 0 bases and J by 6 bases, with 22 bases between. The CDR3 loop is CSARDRDNRWAGDTQYF. CDR3 sequence (DNA): TGCAGTGCTAGAGATCGAGATAACAGGTGGGCAGGGGATACGCAGTATTTT.

This chain joins TRBV9 and TRBJ2-3; 8 positions match TRBD2. The CDR3 runs to 15 residues. J was trimmed by 2 bases and V by 1 base; bases with no gene match: 3. Germline V gene lookup returns CDR1 SGDLS and CDR2 YYNGEE. In DNA form, the CDR3 reads TGTGCCAGCAGCGTACTTAGCGGGGCCACAGATACGCAGTATTTT. Its protein product is CASSVLSGATDTQYF.

The chain recombines TRBV20-1 with TRBJ2-7; 11 bases align to TRBD1. Germline loops: CDR1 DFQATT, CDR2 SNEGSKA (reference sequence). The V segment lost 5 bases and the J segment 10 bases; nucleotides outside the gene matches: 10. The CDR3 has 13 amino acids. The CDR3 reads CSAPGTGGGEQYF. CDR3 bases: TGCAGTGCTCCCGGGACAGGGGGAGGCGAACAGTACTTC.

This clonotype was seen many times. This sequence joins TRBV18 and TRBJ1-1; D possibly corresponds to TRBD1 (5 bases). This CDR3 is built from 16 residues. Trimming took 3 bases from V and 1 from J, leaving 15 bases between them. Germline V gene lookup returns CDR1 KGHSH and CDR2 LQKENI. The CDR3, as DNA: TGTGCCAGCTCACCCTGGGCAACAGGAAGGAACACTGAAGCTTTCTTT. This encodes CASSPWATGRNTEAFF. The complete variable domain, with remaining parts taken from reference TRBV18 and TRBJ1-1, reads NAGVMQNPRHLVRRRGQEARLRCSPMKGHSHVYWYRQLPEEGLKFMVYLQKENIIDESGMPKERFSAEFPKEGPSILRIQQVVRGDSAAYFCASSPWATGRNTEAFFGQGTRLTVV.

This clonotype has just a few counts. V and J are TRBV2 and TRBJ1-1; no reliable D call. Trimming took 2 bases from V and 1 from J, leaving 8 bases between them. Germline assignment: CDR1 SNHLY and CDR2 FYNNEI. The length of the CDR3 is 14 residues. The CDR3 spells CASSELPGNTEAFF. The CDR3 nucleotides are TGTGCCAGCAGTGAATTACCGGGGAACACTGAAGCTTTCTTT.

The chain is built from TRBV10-2 and TRBJ1-5, with D possibly TRBD1 on 5 matching bases. The V and J ends lost 0 bases and 10 bases respectively, with 13 bases between them. The CDR3 runs 14 residues. Germline loops: CDR1 WSHSY, CDR2 SAAADI. As DNA, the CDR3 is TGCGCCAGCAGTGAGTCTTCCCAGGGTTTACCCCAGCATTTT. It translates to CASSESSQGLPQHF.

This clonotype was recorded many times. V is TRBV3-1 and J is TRBJ2-7; D may be TRBD1 (5 bases). The V gene's germline CDR1 is LGHDT and CDR2 YNNKEL (reference sequence). The ends were cut back, 2 bases at V and 3 bases at J, with 14 bases in the middle. The CDR3 sequence is 15 residues long. In DNA, the CDR3 is TGTGCCAGCAGCCAATTTAGACAGAGTGGCTACGAGCAGTACTTC. Translating gives CASSQFRQSGYEQYF.

This clonotype showed up many times. This chain uses TRBV27 with TRBJ2-1; 14 nucleotides line up with TRBD2. The V segment lost 5 bases and the J segment 7 bases; nucleotides outside the gene matches: 10. CDR1 is MNHEY, CDR2 SMNVEV, per germline (reference sequence). The CDR3 consists of 17 residues. Here the CDR3 DNA reads TGTGCCAGCAGTCCCCTCTCCGGGACTAGCGGGGGTAATGAGCAGTTCTTC. Protein product: CASSPLSGTSGGNEQFF.

This clonotype was recorded a few times. This sequence joins TRBV3-1 and TRBJ2-3; TRBD2 matches 9 bases. The CDR3 sequence is 15 residues long. CDR1 LGHDT and CDR2 YNNKEL come from the germline V gene (reference sequence). V gave up 2 bases and J gave up 5 bases; unmatched junction bases: 5. CDR3 nucleotide sequence: TGTGCCAGCAGCCAAACAGCGGGGGGAGAAGATACGCAGTATTTT. Protein: CASSQTAGGEDTQYF.

The rearrangement joins TRBV12-5 to TRBJ2-2, with TRBD1 matching over 7 bases. This CDR3 spans 15 amino acids. V dropped 7 bases and J dropped 2; count of bases not matched to a gene: 7. Germline CDR1 and CDR2: LGHNT and FRNRAP. The CDR3, as DNA: TGTGCTAGTGTTAACAGGGGCCCTAACACCGGGGAGCTGTTTTTT. This translates into CASVNRGPNTGELFF.

The chain couples TRBV20-1 to TRBJ2-3; D not certain. This CDR3 region has 14 residues. Germline-derived CDR1 and CDR2 are DFQATT and SNEGSKA (reference sequence). Trimming stripped 1 base from V and 0 bases from J, with 8 bases between. The CDR3 region has the DNA TGCAGTGCTAGAGCTCCCCCTAGCACAGATACGCAGTATTTT. Protein: CSARAPPSTDTQYF.

In the case of this clonotype: A clone one base away is much larger, so this may be a read error. Likely a read error: the CDR3 ends without its conserved phenylalanine or tryptophan. This chain's CDR3 is CASSRNQGARNSPLHL. Written as DNA, the CDR3 is TGTGCCAGCAGTCGCAACCAGGGGGCGCGTAATTCACCCCTCCACTTG. The J gene is TRBJ1-6, the V gene TRBV3-1; 8 nucleotides match TRBD1. V lost 6 bases and J lost 6; bases outside the gene matches: 10. The CDR3 has 16 amino acids. Germline CDR1 reads LGHDT; CDR2 reads YNNKEL (reference sequence).

This clonotype was observed many times. The chain has TRBV30 and TRBJ1-2; D remains ambiguous. V was pared by 1 base and J by 6 bases, with 12 bases between. The CDR3 totals 13 residues. The germline CDR1 and CDR2 sequences are GTSNPN and SVGIG (reference sequence). This chain's CDR3 is CAWSDRTENGYTF. The CDR3 DNA follows: TGTGCCTGGAGTGATCGGACTGAAAATGGCTACACCTTC. Drawing the rest from reference TRBV30 and TRBJ1-2, the complete variable domain is SQTIHQWPATLVQPVGSPLSLECTVEGTSNPNLYWYRQAAGRGLQLLFYSVGIGQISSEVPQNLSASRPQDRQFILSSKKLLLSDSGFYLCAWSDRTENGYTFGSGTRLTVV.

The rearrangement uses TRBV18 and TRBJ2-5; D possibly uses TRBD1 or TRBD2 (5 bases each). The CDR3 extends over 16 amino acids. CDR1 and CDR2 (germline): KGHSH, LQKENI. V was trimmed by 2 bases and J by 4 bases, leaving 17 bases between them. The CDR3 nucleotides read TGTGCCAGCTCACCAGCCCAGGGTTTAGGGAGAGAGACCCAGTACTTC. Protein sequence: CASSPAQGLGRETQYF. The variable domain in full, with the rest retrieved from reference TRBV18 and TRBJ2-5, is NAGVMQNPRHLVRRRGQEARLRCSPMKGHSHVYWYRQLPEEGLKFMVYLQKENIIDESGMPKERFSAEFPKEGPSILRIQQVVRGDSAAYFCASSPAQGLGRETQYFGPGTRLLVL.

To note about this clonotype: This may arise from a read error, as a much more abundant clone is one base away. V and J are TRBV4-2 and TRBJ1-2, with D possibly TRBD1 on 6 matching bases. This CDR3 is 16 amino acids long. V gave up 0 bases and J gave up 6 bases, with 17 bases separating them. CDR1 is LGHNA and CDR2 is YNFKEQ in the germline V gene. The CDR3 nucleotides are TGTGCCAGCAGCCAAGATTACGGGGGGCTGGCAGATGGCTACACCTTC. This gives the protein CASSQDYGGLADGYTF.

This clonotype was seen only once. This chain uses TRBV6-1 with TRBJ1-1, with D possibly TRBD1 on 6 matching bases. V gave up 8 bases and J gave up 4 bases, with 14 bases separating them. The CDR3 spans 13 residues. Germline CDR1 MNHNS, CDR2 SASEGT. The CDR3 DNA reads as TGTGCCAGCGGCAACCAAGGGGGCACTGAAGCTTTCTTT. Translating it yields CASGNQGGTEAFF.

The table lists this clonotype with many counts. The chain links TRBV5-1 to TRBJ2-5; D not resolved. V lost 2 bases, J lost 1 base, and 3 bases lay in between. Germline-derived CDR1 and CDR2 are SGHRS and YFSETQ. CDR3 length equals 12 residues. The CDR3 bases are TGCGCCAGCAGCTTATCCCAAGAGACCCAGTACTTC. Translation: CASSLSQETQYF.

This clonotype was observed many times. This chain joins TRBV11-2 and TRBJ2-1; a possible D gene is TRBD2 (6 bases). Germline V gene lookup returns CDR1 SGHAT and CDR2 FQNNGV. The CDR3 consists of 18 residues. Trimming took 5 bases from V and 0 from J, leaving 20 bases between them. The CDR3 protein is CASSRRGADGSSYNEQFF. In DNA form, the CDR3 reads TGTGCCAGCAGCCGAAGAGGGGCCGACGGGAGCTCCTACAATGAGCAGTTCTTC.

There are a few counts of this clonotype. The chain uses TRBV28 and TRBJ1-2; 7 bases fit TRBD1. The CDR3 is made up of 14 amino acids. V lost 5 bases, J lost 7 bases, and 10 bases stayed unmatched. Germline CDR1 MDHEN, CDR2 SYDVKM. In DNA, the CDR3 is TGTGCCAGCAGTCTACAGGGGCATGGGGGTGGCTACACCTTC. Translated: CASSLQGHGGGYTF.

This clonotype has a count of ten or more. The chain has TRBV4-2 and TRBJ2-1, with 8 positions matching TRBD2. This CDR3 is built from 18 residues. V lost 0 bases to trimming and J lost 4 bases; unmatched junction nucleotides: 11. Germline values: CDR1 LGHNA, CDR2 YNFKEQ. CDR3 in amino acids: CASSQDVVGGTSYNEQFF. For the CDR3, the DNA is TGTGCCAGCAGCCAAGACGTGGTCGGGGGGACTAGTTACAATGAGCAGTTCTTC.

For this clonotype: Possible read error: a much larger clone is one base away. V is TRBV6-2 or TRBV6-3 and J is TRBJ2-1; TRBD1 agrees at 9 bases. J was trimmed by 1 base and V by 2 bases; bases with no gene match: 9. Germline lookup yields CDR1 MNHEY and CDR2 SVGEGT. There are 18 residues in the CDR3. The CDR3 is CASSYLTGQGPSYNEQFF. The CDR3 region has the DNA TGTGCCAGCAGTTACCTCACGGGACAGGGCCCTTCCTACAATGAGCAGTTCTTC.

This clonotype was counted many times. V and J are TRBV5-1 and TRBJ1-2, with D uncertain. CDR3 length equals 13 residues. Trimming removed 1 base at V and 5 bases at J, with 9 bases between. Germline V lookup: CDR1 SGHRS, CDR2 YFSETQ. DNA of the CDR3: TGCGCCAGCAGCTTGAGGCCGGGGTATGGCTACACCTTC. Translated, it gives CASSLRPGYGYTF.